The clone carrying this T cell receptor (beta chain) appeared a single time. The sample originates from a study of shared clonotypes between healthy human individuals. Using around 180 ng DNA, some 30,000 T cell genomes, the sorted-subset replicate PCRs were run. Repertoires were generated with immunoSEQ multiplex PCR, while TCRdb's copy carries only in-frame clones and drops some. The sample consists of about 2.2 million clones, around 95% of them appearing once. Naive CD8 cells lacked CD45RO and underwent positive selection for CCR7, leaving out terminally differentiated effector memory CD45RA+ cells. This TCR was recovered from a man between 18 and 35 years old in good health. Some clones in this sample may be carry-over from other donors' samples. The sample was naive CD8+ T cells from PBMCs.

CDR3 coding DNA: TGTGCCAGCAGCAGCCTTTATGAGACTAGCGGTACCTACGAGCAGTACTTC. Its translation is CASSSLYETSGTYEQYF. V usage is TRBV21-1 and J usage is TRBJ2-7; the table's D call TRBD2 went unverified against the DNA. TRBV21-1 constitutes a pseudogene. This CDR3 spans 17 amino acids.